This is a list of T cell receptor beta chains from one sample in a study of T cells in Graves' hyperthyroidism and ophthalmopathy. TCRdb processed the multiplex PCR reads anew with MiXCR; each CDR3 protein has one entry. Altogether about 350,000 distinct CDR3 sequences are present, about a sixth being singletons, with the ten largest covering about 16%. Sequenced material: blood. The receptors come from a woman aged 35 to 49 with Graves' ophthalmopathy. Both conserved end residues are part of each CDR3. Each record gives: D gene, V gene, clone size, J gene, CDR3 DNA, CDR3 protein. D genes are given only for firm matches. Clone size is given for some rows only: seen once, a few or many times, or a class if the clone is expanded.

d_gene: NA; v_gene: TRBV20-1; abundance: many; j_gene: TRBJ2-5; CDR3nt: TGCAGTGCTAAGGGACGACAAGAAAAAGAGACCCAGTACTTC; CDR3aa: CSAKGRQEKETQYF
d_gene: NA; v_gene: TRBV7-3; abundance: many; j_gene: TRBJ2-5; CDR3nt: TGTGCCAGCAGCCCGCTCATAGGGGAGACCCAGTACTTC; CDR3aa: CASSPLIGETQYF
d_gene: NA; v_gene: TRBV2; abundance: NA; j_gene: TRBJ1-1; CDR3nt: TGTGCCAGCAACGGACAGCAGAACACTGAAGCTTTCTTT; CDR3aa: CASNGQQNTEAFF
d_gene: NA; v_gene: TRBV27; abundance: many; j_gene: TRBJ1-1; CDR3nt: TGTGCCAGCAGTCCTCTATTTAAGACGGCGAACACTGAAGCTTTCTTT; CDR3aa: CASSPLFKTANTEAFF
d_gene: NA; v_gene: TRBV7-9; abundance: many; j_gene: TRBJ2-2; CDR3nt: TGTGCCAGCAGCTTAGACGGCGGAACCACCGGGGAGCTGTTTTTT; CDR3aa: CASSLDGGTTGELFF
d_gene: NA; v_gene: TRBV2; abundance: NA; j_gene: TRBJ1-1; CDR3nt: TGTGCCAGCAGTGAAGGGCAAGGCAATTGGAGGGCTTCCTTT; CDR3aa: CASSEGQGNWRASF
d_gene: NA; v_gene: TRBV4-2; abundance: many; j_gene: TRBJ2-3; CDR3nt: TGTGCCAGCAGCCAAGCCGATGACAGCACAGATACGCAGTATTTT; CDR3aa: CASSQADDSTDTQYF
d_gene: TRBD1; v_gene: TRBV30; abundance: many; j_gene: TRBJ1-1; CDR3nt: TGTGCCTGGCACAAATTACTGACAGGGATCACTGAAGCTTTCTTT; CDR3aa: CAWHKLLTGITEAFF
d_gene: NA; v_gene: TRBV6-5; abundance: many; j_gene: TRBJ2-2; CDR3nt: TGTGCCAGCAGTTACTCGCAGGGTTTCCCCGGGGAGCTGTTTTTT; CDR3aa: CASSYSQGFPGELFF
d_gene: TRBD1; v_gene: TRBV5-1; abundance: many; j_gene: TRBJ1-1; CDR3nt: TGCGCCAGCAGCCCTTTTACAGGGGCACCGAACACTGAAGCTTTCTTT; CDR3aa: CASSPFTGAPNTEAFF
d_gene: NA; v_gene: TRBV25-1; abundance: NA; j_gene: TRBJ2-5; CDR3nt: TGTGCCAGCAAACTAGCACAAGAGACCCAGTACTTC; CDR3aa: CASKLAQETQYF
d_gene: NA; v_gene: TRBV28; abundance: many; j_gene: TRBJ1-1; CDR3nt: TGTGCCAGCAGTCCCCGCCGGCGGGGCACTGAAGCTTTCTTT; CDR3aa: CASSPRRRGTEAFF
d_gene: NA; v_gene: TRBV24-1; abundance: NA; j_gene: TRBJ2-5; CDR3nt: TGTGCCACCAGTGGCCTAGCCGGGCAGGGGTTCGAAGAGACCCAGTACTTC; CDR3aa: CATSGLAGQGFEETQYF
d_gene: TRBD2; v_gene: TRBV12-5; abundance: many; j_gene: TRBJ2-3; CDR3nt: TGTGCTAGTGGTTTGCCGCTTCCTGGGGTTAGCGGGAGTAGCACAGATACGCAGTATTTT; CDR3aa: CASGLPLPGVSGSSTDTQYF
d_gene: NA; v_gene: TRBV7-2; abundance: NA; j_gene: TRBJ1-6; CDR3nt: TGTGCCAGCAGCTTATCGGGTTATAATTCACCCCTCCACTTT; CDR3aa: CASSLSGYNSPLHF
d_gene: NA; v_gene: TRBV12-3/TRBV12-4; abundance: many; j_gene: TRBJ1-5; CDR3nt: TGTGCCAGCAGTGACCGCAATCAGCCCCAGCATTTT; CDR3aa: CASSDRNQPQHF
d_gene: NA; v_gene: TRBV2; abundance: NA; j_gene: TRBJ2-7; CDR3nt: TGTGCCAGCAGTGAGCCAGGAATCTCCTACGAGCAGTACTTC; CDR3aa: CASSEPGISYEQYF
d_gene: NA; v_gene: TRBV10-3; abundance: many; j_gene: TRBJ2-5; CDR3nt: TGTGCCATCAGTGAGCAAGCCCTAGGGACCCAGTACTTC; CDR3aa: CAISEQALGTQYF
d_gene: TRBD1; v_gene: TRBV3-1; abundance: NA; j_gene: TRBJ2-4; CDR3nt: TGTGCCAGCAGCCAAGGGACAGGGGGCGCCAAAAACATTCAGTACTTC; CDR3aa: CASSQGTGGAKNIQYF
d_gene: TRBD1; v_gene: TRBV7-9; abundance: many; j_gene: TRBJ2-7; CDR3nt: TGTGCCAGCAGCGCGGACAGGGATTTCTACGAGCAGTACTTC; CDR3aa: CASSADRDFYEQYF
d_gene: NA; v_gene: TRBV6-4; abundance: few; j_gene: TRBJ2-5; CDR3nt: TGTGCCAGCAGTGCAATTCAGGGTATGAAGACCCAGTACTTC; CDR3aa: CASSAIQGMKTQYF
d_gene: NA; v_gene: TRBV5-4; abundance: many; j_gene: TRBJ2-7; CDR3nt: TGTGCCAGCAGCTTGGGGTCCCCGGGCGGGACCTACGAGCAGTACTTC; CDR3aa: CASSLGSPGGTYEQYF
d_gene: NA; v_gene: TRBV20-1; abundance: few; j_gene: TRBJ2-5; CDR3nt: TGCAGTGCTAGGGCCTCTGAGGCTCTCGCGGCCCAGTACTTC; CDR3aa: CSARASEALAAQYF
d_gene: TRBD1; v_gene: TRBV24-1; abundance: many; j_gene: TRBJ2-5; CDR3nt: TGTGCCACGGCCGGGACAGGTTGGGAGACCCAGTACTTC; CDR3aa: CATAGTGWETQYF
d_gene: NA; v_gene: TRBV7-2; abundance: many; j_gene: TRBJ1-2; CDR3nt: TGTGCCAGCAGCTTAGGGTACAGGTCGAACTATGGCTACACCTTC; CDR3aa: CASSLGYRSNYGYTF
d_gene: TRBD2; v_gene: TRBV5-6; abundance: many; j_gene: TRBJ2-7; CDR3nt: TGTGCCAGCAGCGACGTAAGCGGGAGCTCCTACGAGCAGTACTTC; CDR3aa: CASSDVSGSSYEQYF
d_gene: NA; v_gene: TRBV5-1; abundance: NA; j_gene: TRBJ2-7; CDR3nt: TGCGCCAGCAGCTTGGACTCAGGGAGCTTCGCCTACGAGCAGTACTTC; CDR3aa: CASSLDSGSFAYEQYF
d_gene: NA; v_gene: TRBV7-2; abundance: many; j_gene: TRBJ2-5; CDR3nt: TGTGCCAGCAGCGTCGGGACGTTTGGAGAGACCCAGTGCTTC; CDR3aa: CASSVGTFGETQCF